This T cell receptor (beta chain) was obtained from a study of blood T cells in healthy people across ages. The length of the CDR3 is 16 residues. V was cut by 2 bases and J by 7 bases, with 15 bases left in between. Germline V gives CDR1 LGHDT, CDR2 YNNKEL (reference sequence). Primers used in a second PCR of roughly 6 to 12 cycles were a sample-barcoded 5' primer and a J-beta primer mix. Using its own MiXCR run on the 5' RACE reads, TCRdb lists one record per CDR3 protein. The table lists 1.5 million to 2 million distinct CDR3 sequences, roughly 49% of them singletons. A remark on this clonotype: Its antigen is unknown.

Whole-study results and caveats: Using unsorted PBMCs precluded a conclusive naive versus antigen-experienced comparison.

The sample taken for sequencing was blood. V is TRBV3-1 and J is TRBJ1-6, with TRBD1 as a possible D gene (6 bases). The sequence derives from a woman aged 40 to 49 in good health. The CDR3 here is CASSQFGGQGNSPLHF. CDR3 bases: TGTGCCAGCAGCCAATTTGGAGGCCAGGGGAATTCACCCCTCCACTTT.